This T cell receptor (beta chain) derives from a study of PD-L1 blockade in urothelial cancer. On the study more broadly: Patients' prior chemotherapy regimens numbered 0 to 3. The researchers analyzed blood 3 weeks (second dose) and 6 weeks after treatment start. T cells numbered a median of around 150,000 in the blood samples.

A remark on this clone: Its target is not known.

Clones were read by immunoSEQ multiplex PCR, and TCRdb kept only the in-frame ones, dropping some. The repertoire holds over 30,000 clones, with approximately 84% as singletons. Germline V lookup: CDR1 SGHVS, CDR2 FQNEAQ. Trimming took 6 bases from V and 2 from J; bases not matched to a gene: 9. The CDR3 is 16 residues long. Indicated time point: pretreatment peripheral blood. Whole-study findings and limits: Lower than median blood TCR clonality before treatment predicted better survival.

This chain connects TRBV7-8 to TRBJ2-3, with 9 nucleotides matching TRBD2. Material: PBMCs, obtained around atezolizumab (anti-PD-L1) treatment. This clonotype was sampled from a man aged 60 to 75 with urothelial cancer. CDR3 coding DNA: TGTGCCAGCAGTGACTTGGTAGCGGGGGACACAGATACGCAGTATTTT. Translated, it gives CASSDLVAGDTDTQYF. Drawing the rest from reference TRBV7-8 and TRBJ2-3, the complete variable domain is GAGVSQSPRYKVAKRGQDVALRCDPISGHVSLFWYQQALGQGPEFLTYFQNEAQLDKSGLPSDRFFAERPEGSVSTLKIQRTQQEDSAVYLCASSDLVAGDTDTQYFGPGTRLTVL.